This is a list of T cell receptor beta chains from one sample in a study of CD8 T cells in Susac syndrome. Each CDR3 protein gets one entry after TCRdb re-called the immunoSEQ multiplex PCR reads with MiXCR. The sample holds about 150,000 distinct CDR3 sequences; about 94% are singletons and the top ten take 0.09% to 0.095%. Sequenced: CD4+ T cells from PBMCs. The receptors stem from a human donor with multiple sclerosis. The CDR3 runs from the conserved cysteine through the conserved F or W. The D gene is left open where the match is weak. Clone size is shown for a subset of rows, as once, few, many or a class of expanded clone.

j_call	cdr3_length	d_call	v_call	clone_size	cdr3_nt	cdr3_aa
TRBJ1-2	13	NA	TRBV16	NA	TGTGCCAGCAGCCAATGGGGCTCTAGGCGCTACACCTTC	CASSQWGSRRYTF
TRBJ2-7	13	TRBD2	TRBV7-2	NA	TGTGCCACCAGAATGACTAGCGGGAGCGAGCAGTACTTC	CATRMTSGSEQYF
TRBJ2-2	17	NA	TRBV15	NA	TGTGCCACCAGCAGAAATCCACCACAGGGGAACACCGGGGAGCTGTTTTTT	CATSRNPPQGNTGELFF
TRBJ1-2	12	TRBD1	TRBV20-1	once	TGCAGTGCTAGGACAGGGGGCTATGGCTACACCTTC	CSARTGGYGYTF
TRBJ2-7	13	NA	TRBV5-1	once	TGCGCCAGCAGCTTGACGGGAGAGAACGAGCAGTACTTC	CASSLTGENEQYF
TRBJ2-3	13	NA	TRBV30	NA	TGTGCCTGGAGAACAGGGTGGGCAGATACGCAGTATTTT	CAWRTGWADTQYF
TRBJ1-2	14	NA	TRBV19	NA	TGTGCCAGTAGCGATTCGGCAGGCTTCTATGGCTACACCTTC	CASSDSAGFYGYTF
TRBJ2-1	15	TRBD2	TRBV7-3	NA	TGTGCCAGCAGCTTATTCGGGGGGGCCTACAATGAGCAGTTCTTC	CASSLFGGAYNEQFF
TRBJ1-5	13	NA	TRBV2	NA	TGTGCCAGCAGTGAGGAAGGGAATCAGCCCCAGCATTTT	CASSEEGNQPQHF
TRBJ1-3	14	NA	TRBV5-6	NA	TGTGCCAGCAGCCCCGGCGGGTCGGGAAACACCATATATTTT	CASSPGGSGNTIYF
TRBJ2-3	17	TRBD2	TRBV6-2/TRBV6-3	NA	TGTGCCAGCAGTTACGCGAGAGCGGGGGGGCATAAAGATACGCAGTATTTT	CASSYARAGGHKDTQYF
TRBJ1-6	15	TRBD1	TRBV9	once	TGTGCCAGCAGCGCGACCGGGACAGGGTATTCACCCCTCCACTTT	CASSATGTGYSPLHF
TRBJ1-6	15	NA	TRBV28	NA	TGTGCCAGCAGTTTTGGTTCGGGCAGATCTTCACCCCTCCACTTT	CASSFGSGRSSPLHF
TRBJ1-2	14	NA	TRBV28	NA	TGTGCCAGCCAAACGGGGGGACGGACTTATGGCTACACCTTC	CASQTGGRTYGYTF
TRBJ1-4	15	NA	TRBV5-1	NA	TGCGCCAGCACGAGAGACAGGTCTACTAATGAAAAACTGTTTTTT	CASTRDRSTNEKLFF
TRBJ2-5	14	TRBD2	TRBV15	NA	TGTGCCACCAGCAGAGAGGTCGGGGGGGAGACCCAGTACTTC	CATSREVGGETQYF
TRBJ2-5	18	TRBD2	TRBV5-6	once	TGTACCAGCACCCCATGGGGCCCTGCTACTAGCGGACAAGAGACCCAGTACTTC	CTSTPWGPATSGQETQYF
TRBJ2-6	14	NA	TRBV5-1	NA	TGCGCCAGCAGTGGAGCTACTGGGGCCAACGTCCTGACTTTC	CASSGATGANVLTF
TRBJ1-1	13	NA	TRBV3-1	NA	TGTGCCAGCAGTAGACAGGCGAACACTGAAGCTTTCTTT	CASSRQANTEAFF
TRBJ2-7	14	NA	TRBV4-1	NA	TGCGCCAGCAGCCAACCGGGACAAGGGTACGAGCAGTACTTC	CASSQPGQGYEQYF
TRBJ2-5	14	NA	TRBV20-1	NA	TGCAGTGCTGGGGACACTCCATTACAAGAGACCCAGTACTTC	CSAGDTPLQETQYF
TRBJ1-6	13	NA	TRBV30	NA	TGTGCCTGGAGTGTAGGAGGGTTTTCACCCCTCCACTTT	CAWSVGGFSPLHF
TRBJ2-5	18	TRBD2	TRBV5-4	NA	TGTGCCAGCAGCCTAAGACTAGCGGGGGGCCTTTTTCAAGAGACCCAGTACTTC	CASSLRLAGGLFQETQYF
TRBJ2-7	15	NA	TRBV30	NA	TGTGCCTGGAGCAGAGGAGGGACAGACTCCTACGAGCAGTACTTC	CAWSRGGTDSYEQYF
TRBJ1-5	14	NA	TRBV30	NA	TGTGCCTGGTCGGGATTGGACCCCGGCCAGCCCCAGCATTTT	CAWSGLDPGQPQHF
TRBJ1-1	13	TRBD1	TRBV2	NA	TGTGCCAGCATGGGACAGGGGGGCACTGAAGCTTTCTTT	CASMGQGGTEAFF
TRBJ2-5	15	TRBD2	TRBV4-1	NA	TGCGCCAGCAGCCGGGGGACTAGCGGGGTGAAGACCCAGTACTTC	CASSRGTSGVKTQYF
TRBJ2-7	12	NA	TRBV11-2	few	TGTGCCAGCAGCCCAGACACCCACGAGCAGTACTTC	CASSPDTHEQYF
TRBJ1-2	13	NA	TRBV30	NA	TGTGCCTGGAGACTGACGGGACCCCATATCTACACCTTC	CAWRLTGPHIYTF
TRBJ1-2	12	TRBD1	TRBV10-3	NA	TGTGCCATCTCCCCAGGGGGAGAAGGCTACACCTTC	CAISPGGEGYTF
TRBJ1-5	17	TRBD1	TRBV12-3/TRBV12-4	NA	TGTGCCAGCAGCTCGGGGACAGGAGAATATAGCAATCAGCCCCAGCATTTT	CASSSGTGEYSNQPQHF
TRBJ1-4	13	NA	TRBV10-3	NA	TGTGCCGTTCAGAGTTCAACTAATGAAAAACTGTTTTTT	CAVQSSTNEKLFF
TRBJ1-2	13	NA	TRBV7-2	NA	TGTGCCAGCAGCACAGCTCAGGGGAATGGCTACACCTTC	CASSTAQGNGYTF
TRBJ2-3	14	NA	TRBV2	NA	TGTGCCACCAGAAACAGGCTTAGCACAGATACGCAGTATTTT	CATRNRLSTDTQYF
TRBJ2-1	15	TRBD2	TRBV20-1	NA	TGCAGTGCTAGAGATCGTCTCGGAGCGGGAGACGAGCAGTTCTTC	CSARDRLGAGDEQFF
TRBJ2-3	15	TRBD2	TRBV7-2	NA	TGTGCCAGCACCACTAGCGGGAGCTCTTCAGATACGCAGTATTTT	CASTTSGSSSDTQYF
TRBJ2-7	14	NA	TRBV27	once	TGTGCCAGCCAGCCCCTCGGGCTAGCATCCCAGCAGTACTTC	CASQPLGLASQQYF
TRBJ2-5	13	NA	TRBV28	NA	TGTGCCAGCAGTTGGGGAAAAAAAGAGACCCAGTACTTC	CASSWGKKETQYF
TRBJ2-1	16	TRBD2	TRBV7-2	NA	TGTGCCAGCAGTCCTCCGGGACTAGCGGGAGAGAGTGAGCAGTTCTTC	CASSPPGLAGESEQFF
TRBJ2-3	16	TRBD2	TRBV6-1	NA	TGTGCCAGCAGTGAACTAGCGGGGGCCACCACAGATACGCAGTATTTT	CASSELAGATTDTQYF
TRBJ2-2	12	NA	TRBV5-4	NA	TGTGCCAGCAGCTTTTTGGCCGGGGAGCTGTTTTTT	CASSFLAGELFF
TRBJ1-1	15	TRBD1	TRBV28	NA	TGTGCCAGCAGTTCCTGGACAGGGGTAGACACTGAAGCTTTCTTT	CASSSWTGVDTEAFF
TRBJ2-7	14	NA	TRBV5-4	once	TGTGCCAGCAGCTTGGGGACCAATCGCTACGAGCAGTACTTC	CASSLGTNRYEQYF
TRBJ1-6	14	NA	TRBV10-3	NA	TGTGCCATCACTCCAGACGGACAAGGGTCACCCCTCCACTTT	CAITPDGQGSPLHF
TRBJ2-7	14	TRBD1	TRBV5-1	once	TGCGCCAGCAGCCCACGACAGGGAGACTACGAGCAGTACTTC	CASSPRQGDYEQYF
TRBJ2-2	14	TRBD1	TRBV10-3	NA	TGTGCCATCGGGCAACAGGGGGCGACCGGGGAGCTGTTTTTT	CAIGQQGATGELFF
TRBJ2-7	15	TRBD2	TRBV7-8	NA	TGTGCCAGCAACCCGGGGGGGCCTAGTCCCTACGAGCAGTACTTC	CASNPGGPSPYEQYF
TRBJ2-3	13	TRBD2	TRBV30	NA	TGTGCCTCTACTAGCGGGGGGAGAGATACGCAGTATTTT	CASTSGGRDTQYF
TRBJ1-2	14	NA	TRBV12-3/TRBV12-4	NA	TGTGCCAGCACCAATCCGCATGGGTTCTATGGCTACACCTTC	CASTNPHGFYGYTF
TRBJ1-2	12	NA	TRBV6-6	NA	TGTGCCAGCAGTTACAGGGATGGGGGCTACACCTTC	CASSYRDGGYTF
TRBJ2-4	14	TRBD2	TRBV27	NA	TGTGCCAGCAGGAGCGGGAGGGCCGGGTACATTCAGTACTTC	CASRSGRAGYIQYF
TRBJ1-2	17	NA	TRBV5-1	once	TGCGCCAGCAGCCGATCTATAGGGGGAAGGAGCGGCTATGGCTACACCTTC	CASSRSIGGRSGYGYTF
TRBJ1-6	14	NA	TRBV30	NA	TGTGCCTGGAGTGTTCGCCGGATTGTTTCACCCCTCCACTTT	CAWSVRRIVSPLHF
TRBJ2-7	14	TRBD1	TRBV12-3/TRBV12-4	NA	TGTGCCAGCAGTCTAGGACAGGCACCCTACGAGCAGTACTTC	CASSLGQAPYEQYF